The source of this T cell receptor beta chain is a study of OX40 agonist ivuxolimab in advanced cancers. Background for the entire study: Ivuxolimab was a fully human IgG2 agonistic monoclonal antibody targeting the costimulatory receptor OX40 (CD134). Intravenous ivuxolimab was administered to patients every 2 weeks at six dose levels: 0.01, 0.1, 0.3, 1.5, 3 and 10 mg/kg. Among the roughly 50 dose-escalation patients, around 19 had hepatocellular carcinoma, 15 or so melanoma, 9 renal cell carcinoma and 9 head and neck cancer. A male proportion of roughly 80% and a mean age of approximately 61 years, ranging from about 20 to 85, were recorded for the dose-escalation cohort. Patients were allowed to have had prior anti-PD-1, anti-PD-L1 or anti-CTLA-4 therapy, and 30% to 40% of the dose-escalation patients had been treated with checkpoint inhibitors. Three dose-escalation patients achieved partial responses, one with hepatocellular carcinoma and two with cutaneous melanoma. Peripheral TCRbeta sequencing was intended to test whether TCR sequence diversity was altered and clonal T-cell expansion was caused by ivuxolimab. The paper covers the monotherapy dose-escalation part of the phase I ivuxolimab trial, which included N of about 56 patients. Broader findings and caveats from the paper: Low levels of normalized T-cell clonal expansion were also shown by some nonresponding patients. On average, CD8+ T cells showed more expanded clones than CD4+ T cells after ivuxolimab. The antigen specificity of the peripheral T cells that underwent clonal expansion was not determined. At doses of 0.1 to 3.0 mg/kg, clonal expansion of both CD4+ and CD8+ T cells in blood was seen between baseline and week 6. In partial responders in the 0.1-3.0 mg/kg groups, normalized peripheral clonal expansion was found to be among the lowest, especially among CD8+ T cells.

The trial excluded patients who had a history of autoimmune disease or who were on systemic immunosuppression. Peripheral blood for TCR sequencing was collected from all dose cohorts at baseline, on cycle 4 day 1, and on cycle 7 day 1. The samples were taken from a phase I, first-in-human, multicenter, open-label dose-escalation trial of ivuxolimab. Adults with locally advanced or metastatic melanoma, renal cell, hepatocellular, or head and neck squamous cell carcinoma were enrolled in the trial. Before TCR sequencing, CD4+ T cells and CD8+ T cells from peripheral blood were sorted into separate populations. With respect to this clone: Its recognized antigen is unknown. No much larger clone exists at a distance of one base, and base qualities are not known.

For sequencing of the TCRbeta CDR3 region, genomic DNA was extracted from the sorted cells. TCRbeta CDR3 regions were sequenced using the immunoSEQ Assay. This immuneACCESS table, as held by TCRdb, lists in-frame sequences with V and J called but not all clones. Of the missing ones, under half trace to an unresolved V gene in checked studies; the others have no known cause. This sample has 25,000 to 35,000 clones in its table, and roughly 68% of those were observed once. The ten largest make up 9.5% to 15% of the sample. The source material was CD4+ or CD8+ T cells sorted from blood, sampled in a trial of the OX40 agonist ivuxolimab. This sequence was found in an adult with an advanced solid tumor such as melanoma, head and neck, liver or kidney cancer.

The nucleotides read TGTGCCAGCAGCCTACAGGGAAGGTCACCCCTCCACTTT. This is translated as CASSLQGRSPLHF. The V and J genes are TRBV7-3 and TRBJ1-6; TRBD1 is a possible D gene, resting on 6 matching bases. Via the germline V gene, CDR1 is SGHTA and CDR2 FQGTGA. Trimming at the junction amounts to 5 bases on V and 10 bases on J, and the germline ends lie 12 bases apart. The CDR3 covers 13 residues, taking in both the cysteine and the phenylalanine. Kept here is only the CDR3 DNA, which spans 39 bases and is read in frame from base 1.